Below, 12 T cell receptor beta chains from the same sample are listed, as sequenced in a study of T cell responses to AZD1222 COVID-19 vaccine (dated by TCRdb to the early 2020s). Per the publication, the time point label means: baseline before first vaccination. Libraries were made using the immunoSEQ multiplex PCR assay. TCRdb took over this immuneACCESS table, retaining in-frame rearrangements with V and J assigned. Such tables are incomplete; in checked studies, under half of the missing clones stem from an unresolved V gene, and the remainder is unexplained. The sample table lists more than 100,000 clones, 70% to 90% of them with a count of one. The ten largest account for approximately 2.4% of the sample. The material was peripheral blood, obtained on day 0 of AZD1222 vaccination. The receptors were gathered from an adult in good health.

The count of this clone is one. The gene calls are TRBV24-1 and TRBJ2-2; the match to TRBD1 covers 10 bases. In germline, CDR1 is KGHDR, CDR2 SFDVKD. The CDR3 sequence is 17 residues long. V shed 3 bases and J 0 bases; nucleotides not matched to a gene: 3. For the CDR3, the DNA is TGTGCCACCAGTGATACCGGACAGGGGGCGAACACCGGGGAGCTGTTTTTT. This sequence encodes CATSDTGQGANTGELFF.

V usage is TRBV3-1 (or the pseudogene TRBV3-2) and J usage is TRBJ2-7, with 9 bases fitting TRBD2. In germline, CDR1 is LGHDT, CDR2 YNNKEL (reference sequence). The CDR3 sequence is 14 residues long. V lost 4 bases and J lost 6; bases outside the gene matches: 7. The CDR3 DNA reads as TGTGCCAGCAGCCCGATAGCGGGAGATAGCGAGCAGTACTTC. The encoded protein is CASSPIAGDSEQYF.

The V call is TRBV30, the J call TRBJ2-1; TRBD1 matches 10 bases. Germline V gene lookup returns CDR1 GTSNPN and CDR2 SVGIG (reference sequence). CDR3 length equals 14 residues. Trimming at V came to 4 bases and at J to 10 bases, leaving 10 bases not matched to a gene. Here the CDR3 DNA reads TGTGCCTGGACCACCGGGGGACAGGGGAGCGAGCAGTTCTTC. The encoded protein is CAWTTGGQGSEQFF.

This chain connects TRBV9 to TRBJ2-5, with TRBD2 matching 12 bases. There are 17 residues in the CDR3. V trimming: 3 bases; J trimming: 1 base; junction bases outside the gene matches: 7. CDR1 and CDR2 from the germline V gene are SGDLS and YYNGEE. The CDR3 coding sequence is TGTGCCAGCAGCGCCCTAGCGGGAGGGGCCCCCCAAGAGACCCAGTACTTC. Translating gives CASSALAGGAPQETQYF. Full variable domain (rest looked up from reference TRBV9 and TRBJ2-5): DSGVTQTPKHLITATGQRVTLRCSPRSGDLSVYWYQQSLDQGLQFLIQYYNGEERAKGNILERFSAQQFPDLHSELNLSSLELGDSALYFCASSALAGGAPQETQYFGPGTRLLVL.

This chain connects TRBV5-6 to TRBJ1-1; no reliable D call. This CDR3 is 16 amino acids long. Germline CDR1 reads SGHDT; CDR2 reads YYEEEE. V was clipped by 7 bases and J by 0 bases, with 19 bases between them. The DNA for the CDR3 is TGTGCCAGCCCCATCATACGAGCCGACATGAACACTGAAGCTTTCTTT. Its translation is CASPIIRADMNTEAFF. Using reference TRBV5-6 and TRBJ1-1 for the parts outside the CDR3, the full variable domain is DAGVTQSPTHLIKTRGQQVTLRCSPKSGHDTVSWYQQALGQGPQFIFQYYEEEERQRGNFPDRFSGHQFPNYSSELNVNALLLGDSALYLCASPIIRADMNTEAFFGQGTRLTVV.

V usage is TRBV6-5 and J usage is TRBJ1-5; TRBD1 aligns across 11 bases. CDR3 size: 15 residues. The junction had 6 bases not matched to a gene; V was cut back by 7 bases and J by 4 bases. Germline lookup yields CDR1 MNHEY and CDR2 SVGAGI. This chain's CDR3 is CASKPGQGGNQPQHF. For the CDR3, the DNA is TGTGCCAGCAAGCCGGGACAGGGGGGGAATCAGCCCCAGCATTTT.

The V gene is TRBV13, the J gene TRBJ2-3; 8 bases fit TRBD2. Germline V gene data show CDR1 as PRHDT and CDR2 as FYEKMQ (reference sequence). Trimming took 5 bases from V and 0 from J; bases not matched to a gene: 7. This CDR3 region has 16 residues. The CDR3 sequence is CASSPRGGPSTDTQYF. For the CDR3, the DNA is TGTGCCAGCAGCCCCCGGGGGGGGCCGAGCACAGATACGCAGTATTTT.

V gene TRBV9 combines with J gene TRBJ1-1, with D possibly matching TRBD1 (5 bases). The germline V gene has CDR1 SGDLS and CDR2 YYNGEE. This CDR3 is 15 amino acids long. The ends were cut back, 1 base at V and 8 bases at J, with 18 bases in the middle. The CDR3 spells CASSVKVGGSTEAFF. CDR3 nucleotide sequence: TGTGCCAGCAGCGTAAAAGTCGGGGGTTCCACCGAAGCTTTCTTT.

This clone was recorded only once. The J gene is TRBJ2-2, the V gene TRBV9; D is possibly TRBD1 (5 bases). The CDR3 contains 14 residues. V dropped 2 bases and J dropped 3 bases, with 8 bases sitting between them. From germline, CDR1 is SGDLS and CDR2 YYNGEE. This CDR3 is CASSVAQDTGELFF. For the CDR3, the DNA is TGTGCCAGCAGCGTTGCACAGGACACCGGGGAGCTGTTTTTT.

This clone was found a few times. This chain connects TRBV24-1 to TRBJ2-5; 8 bases are a match to TRBD2. V was pared by 7 bases and J by 4 bases, with 13 bases of the junction left unmatched. The CDR3 is made up of 16 amino acids. The germline CDR1 and CDR2 sequences are KGHDR and SFDVKD. CDR3 sequence (DNA): TGTGCCACCAGCGCCACCCAAGCGGGAGAAAGAGAGACCCAGTACTTC. This sequence encodes CATSATQAGERETQYF.

The chain is built from TRBV3-1 (or the pseudogene TRBV3-2) and TRBJ2-7; D gene unclear. V was clipped by 3 bases and J by 0 bases, with 6 bases between them. This CDR3 region has 13 residues. CDR1 is LGHDT, CDR2 YNNKEL, per germline (reference sequence). CDR3 coding DNA: TGTGCCAGCAGCCAGGGCCTCTCCTACGAGCAGTACTTC. Its translation is CASSQGLSYEQYF.

The chain is built from TRBV14 and TRBJ2-3; TRBD2 agrees at 11 bases. The ends lost 1 base at V and 4 bases at J; junction bases unmatched: 1. Per the germline V gene, CDR1 is SGHDN and CDR2 is FVKESK. The CDR3 consists of 15 residues. The CDR3 is CASSQALAGADTQYF. In DNA, the CDR3 is TGTGCCAGCAGCCAAGCACTAGCGGGAGCAGATACGCAGTATTTT.